This TCR beta chain derives from a study of T-cell reconstitution after alpha-beta-depleted transplantation in children (TCRdb year 2016). At the level of the whole study: Using TCR repertoire profiling, the study followed T-cell immune reconstitution in a quantitative way in children after TCRalphabeta/CD19-depleted allogeneic hematopoietic cell transplantation. What the research found in general, with its limitations: The high TCRbeta diversity at day 60 in some patients was ascribed to recipient T cells and intrathymic progenitors that had survived conditioning. The apparently early alphabetaT-cell count recovery about two months after transplant was reportedly dependent on only several hundred rapidly expanded clones derived from non-depleted graft cells. Over the following months the frequencies of hyperexpanded clones went down, and after one year T-cell counts and TCRbeta diversity were mostly credited to newly produced T cells.

CDR1 and CDR2, per the germline V gene, are SGHNT and YENEEA. Reading from cysteine to phenylalanine, the CDR3 counts 13 amino acids. Only the CDR3 DNA stays, 39 bases, in frame from base 1. V and J lose 4 bases and 8 bases, and a span of 12 bases separates them. This clonotype was seen ten or more times. The antigen this receptor binds is unknown. Per-nucleotide qualities are absent, and no much larger clonotype sits a single base away. The library was produced with PCR. The sequencing machine was an Illumina HiSeq 2500. TCR library preparation used molecular barcoding, with unique molecular identifiers applied to normalize quantification of the TCRbeta repertoire. TCRdb passed the public sequencing reads through fastp at Q25 and MiXCR, retaining productive beta sequences. Each record represents a unique CDR3 protein, reported with the most common genes and DNA among its rows. The sample yields fewer than 350,000 distinct CDR3 sequences; 6% to 10% were counted once. In total, the top ten clones hold approximately 8.2% of the sample.

The sample's treatment or condition label, in plain terms: allogeneic hematopoietic cell transplantation with graft depleted of TCRalphabeta T cells and CD19 B cells. The transplant recipients were children given TCRalphabeta/CD19-depleted allogeneic hematopoietic cell grafts. This clonotype originated in a female patient aged 2 to 10 who had a stem cell transplant for Fanconi anemia, so the T cells may come from the graft donor. The sequencing used peripheral blood, collected 360 days after TCRalphabeta/CD19-depleted stem cell transplant. The chain was built from TRBV11-3 and TRBJ2-1; confidence is insufficient to name the D gene. The CDR3 region: CASSSDPIHEQFF. The nucleotides are TGTGCCAGCAGCTCAGACCCGATCCATGAGCAGTTCTTC. The entire variable domain, with the stretches around the CDR3 drawn from the reference TRBV11-3 and TRBJ2-1 proteins, is EAGVVQSPRYKIIEKKQPVAFWCNPISGHNTLYWYLQNLGQGPELLIRYENEEAVDDSQLPKDRFSAERLKGVDSTLKIQPAELGDSAVYLCASSSDPIHEQFFGPGTRLTVL.